The sequence of this T cell receptor beta chain was determined in a study of T cell responses to AZD1222 COVID-19 vaccine. The assay was immunoSEQ multiplex PCR, and TCRdb's table has in-frame clones only and misses some. The sample consists of 130,000 or so clones, 90% of them appearing once. V shed 4 bases and J shed 1 base, with 10 bases lying between them. Germline lookup yields CDR1 LGHDT and CDR2 YNNKEL (reference sequence). This CDR3 is 14 amino acids long. Points on this clone: Its antigen is unknown.

General study results and limits: Donors were mostly white British, more females; clonal diversity possibly underestimated. Unmutated variant regions are reportedly targeted by nearly half of spike-specific TCRs.

Material: peripheral blood, obtained on day 0 of AZD1222 vaccination. J is TRBJ2-5 and V is TRBV3-1 (or the pseudogene TRBV3-2); D is uncertain. This clonotype originated in an adult in good health. The chain's CDR3 is CASSPQRFQETQYF. CDR3 in DNA: TGTGCCAGCAGCCCCCAGCGATTCCAAGAGACCCAGTACTTC.